The entry below gives a single T cell receptor (beta chain) sequence along with its context. What it binds is unknown. The sample comes from a study of CD8+ T cells in alopecia areata. Study-level background: Patients given treatment had severity scored by the percentage of scalp area affected. Findings and limits, study-wide: Because of a solitary nonresponder, the connection of baseline CD8+ expansion to response stays uncertain. For patients receiving tofacitinib, scalp clonality and expanded CD8+ clones among the top 100 significantly decreased.

The J segment lost 6 bases and the V segment lost 3 bases, leaving 8 bases of the junction unmatched. The CDR3 loop spans 16 amino acids. CDR1 and CDR2 (germline): GTSNPN, SVGIG (reference sequence). Isolated RNA was reverse transcribed into cDNA used as the sequencing template. Some clones are missing from TCRdb's copy, which holds only in-frame ones; the method was immunoSEQ multiplex PCR. The table shows roughly 210,000 clones, with 40% to 45% occurring only once. Treatment defined: oral pan-JAK inhibitor, 5-10 mg twice daily. The investigators collected lesional scalp punch biopsies and peripheral blood from alopecia areata patients.

The chain is built from TRBV30 and TRBJ2-1; the match to TRBD2 covers 13 bases. This sequence was found in a human donor with alopecia areata. The source was CD4+ T cells sorted from blood, collected at approximately week 36, from a patient treated with tofacitinib. The CDR3 loop reads CAWRGLAGLGGNEQFF. The CDR3 coding sequence is TGTGCCTGGAGGGGACTAGCGGGACTCGGGGGCAATGAGCAGTTCTTC.